A selection of T cell receptor beta chains follows, all from one sample in a study of blood T cell repertoires in COVID-19. Libraries were prepared by immunoSEQ multiplex PCR; TCRdb keeps only in-frame clonotypes and omits some of them. This sample has roughly 200,000 clones, with roughly nine tenths found just once. The specimen was PBMCs or T cells enriched from blood (not recorded which). The receptors shown here come from a woman in her fifties or sixties in a cohort exposed to, infected with or recovered from COVID-19 (not recorded which). Each CDR3 is given with its conserved first and last residue. A D gene is named only where the DNA matches it firmly.

TGTGCCAGCAGCCGGACAGTTAACACTGAAGCTTTCTTT	CASSRTVNTEAFF	.	TRBV3-1/TRBV3-2	TRBJ1-1
TGTGCCAGCAGCTTGGGGACAGGACAATATGGCTACACCTTC	CASSLGTGQYGYTF	TRBD1	TRBV5-6	TRBJ1-2
TGTGCCAGCGCCAGGTACAGGGACCTTGGCAATCAGCCCCAGCATTTT	CASARYRDLGNQPQHF	.	TRBV28	TRBJ1-5
TGTGCCAGCAGCGTTCAACCCAGGGAGGAGGCCGATTTCTTT	CASSVQPREEADFF	.	TRBV9	TRBJ1-1
TGTGCCAGCAGCTCAGGGGCAGACTATGGCTACACCTTC	CASSSGADYGYTF	.	TRBV9	TRBJ1-2
TGTGCCAGTAGCCCGGACAGGACTAATCAGCCCCAGCATTTT	CASSPDRTNQPQHF	TRBD1	TRBV19	TRBJ1-5
TGTGCCAGTAGTCCTATCTCGGGACAGGGAAGAGTTGGAGAGGCCCAGTACTTC	CASSPISGQGRVGEAQYF	TRBD1	TRBV19	TRBJ2-5
TGTGCCAGCAGCGGCATGACAGGGGACAATGGCTACACCTTC	CASSGMTGDNGYTF	TRBD1	TRBV2	TRBJ1-2
TGTGCCAGCAGTTACGGGGGACAGTTGGATTCACCCCTCCACTTT	CASSYGGQLDSPLHF	TRBD1	TRBV6-5	TRBJ1-6
TGTGCCAGCAGCTTAGGGGTGAACACTGAAGCTTTCTTT	CASSLGVNTEAFF	.	TRBV5-6	TRBJ1-1
TGTGCCAGCAGCGTAGGGACAGGGACAAACACCGGGGAGCTGTTTTTT	CASSVGTGTNTGELFF	TRBD1	TRBV9	TRBJ2-2